The 18 T cell receptor beta chains listed next were all sequenced from one sample in a study of T cells of healthy individuals. TCRdb reprocessed the 5' RACE reads with MiXCR, giving one entry per CDR3 protein. The repertoire has tens of thousands of distinct CDR3 sequences, roughly 15% of them found once; the top ten carry about 16%. The receptor set was obtained from a human donor in good health.

This clonotype was seen a few times. The genes are TRBV6-1 and TRBJ2-3, with a tentative D call TRBD2 (6 bases). The CDR3 length is 15 residues. Germline assignment: CDR1 MNHNS and CDR2 SASEGT. V gave up 0 bases and J gave up 3 bases, with 10 bases separating them. In DNA, the CDR3 is TGTGCCAGCAGTGAAGCTAGCGGATATACAGATACGCAGTATTTT. This translates into CASSEASGYTDTQYF.

The V call is TRBV20-1, the J call TRBJ2-5; D tentatively reads TRBD1 or TRBD2 (5 bases each). V dropped 0 bases and J dropped 9 bases, with 20 bases sitting between them. Per the germline V gene, CDR1 is DFQATT and CDR2 is SNEGSKA (reference sequence). The CDR3 is 15 amino acids. Here the CDR3 DNA reads TGCAGTGCTAGAGATATGGGGACCCACCCCGGGGCCCAGTACTTC. It specifies CSARDMGTHPGAQYF.

The V gene is TRBV12-3 or TRBV12-4, the J gene TRBJ1-2; 7 bases map to TRBD1. The CDR3 runs to 13 residues. The ends lost 3 bases at V and 12 bases at J; junction bases unmatched: 10. The CDR3 coding sequence is TGTGCCAGCAGTTTGAACAGGGGATGGCCTGACACCTTC. As protein: CASSLNRGWPDTF.

CDR3 sequence reads: CSARDRDRVTSPLHF. CDR3 coding DNA: TGCAGTGCTAGAGACAGGGACAGGGTAACTTCACCCCTCCACTTT. The V gene is TRBV20-1, the J gene TRBJ1-6, with 9 bases identical to TRBD1. Germline values: CDR1 DFQATT, CDR2 SNEGSKA (reference sequence). The V segment lost 0 bases and the J segment 9 bases; nucleotides outside the gene matches: 6. This CDR3 region has 15 residues.

Within the sample, this clonotype is medium-sized. The V gene is TRBV7-3, the J gene TRBJ2-2; 8 bases agree with TRBD1. The CDR3 is 16 residues long. Germline V gene data show CDR1 as SGHTA and CDR2 as FQGTGA. V gave up 2 bases and J gave up 5 bases; unmatched junction bases: 7. The CDR3 reads CASSLGGTGPTGELFF. The CDR3 DNA is TGTGCCAGCAGCTTAGGCGGGACAGGTCCTACCGGGGAGCTGTTTTTT. Complete variable domain (other parts from reference TRBV7-3 and TRBJ2-2): GAGVSQTPSNKVTEKGKYVELRCDPISGHTALYWYRQSLGQGPEFLIYFQGTGAADDSGLPNDRFFAVRPEGSVSTLKIQRTERGDSAVYLCASSLGGTGPTGELFFGEGSRLTVL.

This clonotype was seen ten or more times. V gene TRBV14 combines with J gene TRBJ2-3; 10 bases agree with TRBD2. Germline loops: CDR1 SGHDN, CDR2 FVKESK. After removal of 0 bases from V and 0 bases from J, the junction contained 0 bases not matched to a gene. This CDR3 comprises 16 residues. The CDR3 region is CASSQETSGSTDTQYF. CDR3 DNA: TGTGCCAGCAGCCAAGAGACTAGCGGGAGCACAGATACGCAGTATTTT.

Many counts were recorded for this clonotype. The rearrangement uses TRBV7-2 and TRBJ2-1; TRBD1 agrees at 8 bases. This CDR3 region has 15 residues. Germline values: CDR1 SGHTA, CDR2 FQGNSA. V was pared by 5 bases and J by 0 bases, with 3 bases of the junction left unmatched. CDR3 nucleotide sequence: TGTGCCAGCAGCCGGGACAGGAACTCCTACAATGAGCAGTTCTTC. It is translated as CASSRDRNSYNEQFF.

This chain uses TRBV6-1 with TRBJ2-7, with D possibly being TRBD1 (6 bases). The length of the CDR3 is 15 residues. Germline V CDR1 and CDR2: MNHNS, SASEGT. Trimming shortened V by 3 bases and J by 1 base, and 13 bases separated the two germline ends. CDR3 coding DNA: TGTGCCAGCAGTGATCACCGTAGGGGGTCCTACGAGCAGTACTTC. Translation: CASSDHRRGSYEQYF.

Many counts were recorded for this clonotype. The chain uses TRBV2 and TRBJ2-1; 10 positions match TRBD2. V trimming: 8 bases; J trimming: 8 bases; junction bases outside the gene matches: 12. The CDR3 extends over 15 amino acids. Germline V gene lookup returns CDR1 SNHLY and CDR2 FYNNEI. The CDR3 bases are TGTGCCAGCGGAAGTCGGAGCGGGGGGGTGGATGAGCAGTTCTTC. Translation gives CASGSRSGGVDEQFF.

In this sample, this clonotype turned up many times. V usage is TRBV18 and J usage is TRBJ2-7; D unclear. This CDR3 region has 15 residues. Germline CDR1 is KGHSH and CDR2 is LQKENI. Trimming stripped 6 bases from V and 1 base from J, with 16 bases between. DNA for the CDR3: TGTGCCAGCTCCACCGGCGCCCGGCTATCCTACGAGCAGTACTTC. This gives the protein CASSTGARLSYEQYF.

This clonotype was counted between two and nine times. The chain couples TRBV4-3 to TRBJ2-1; 9 bases are shared with TRBD2. V shed 4 bases and J 5 bases; nucleotides not matched to a gene: 12. This CDR3 has 17 amino acids. CDR1 is LGHNA, CDR2 YSLEER, per germline. The CDR3 DNA sequence: TGCGCCAGCAGCCCCCGGCTAGCGGGGTACGCCAACAATGAGCAGTTCTTC. Its protein product is CASSPRLAGYANNEQFF.

On this clonotype: It may be a read error: a sequence one base away is much more abundant. The chain links TRBV29-1 to TRBJ2-7, with D possibly TRBD2 on 5 matching bases. Trimming pared 6 bases from V and 2 bases from J, leaving 11 bases between. Germline-derived CDR1 and CDR2 are SQVTM and ANQGSEA. This CDR3 is 12 amino acids long. Here the CDR3 DNA reads TGCAGCGTGGGAAGGAGGCCCTACGAGCAGTACTTC. Translation: CSVGRRPYEQYF.

V is TRBV7-2 and J is TRBJ1-5; TRBD1 might be the D (6 bases). The CDR3 runs 15 residues. Trimming cost V 1 base and J 5 bases, with 12 bases left between them. Per the germline V gene, CDR1 is SGHTA and CDR2 is FQGNSA. CDR3 in amino acids: CASSLGTDRHQPQHF. In DNA form, the CDR3 reads TGTGCCAGCAGCTTAGGAACGGACAGACATCAGCCCCAGCATTTT. Full variable domain (outside the CDR3, taken from reference TRBV7-2 and TRBJ1-5): GAGVSQSPSNKVTEKGKDVELRCDPISGHTALYWYRQSLGQGLEFLIYFQGNSAPDKSGLPSDRFSAERTGGSVSTLTIQRTQQEDSAVYLCASSLGTDRHQPQHFGDGTRLSIL.

This clonotype was counted many times. The chain combines TRBV12-3 or TRBV12-4 with TRBJ2-2; no firm D call. The V end lost 6 bases, the J end lost 5 bases, and 10 bases lay between the germline ends. The CDR3 has 13 residues. This CDR3 reads CASSFLITGELFF. The CDR3 DNA reads TGTGCCAGCAGCTTCCTTATTACCGGGGAGCTGTTTTTT.

The chain joins TRBV23-1 to TRBJ2-3, with 7 bases lining up with TRBD1. TRBV23-1 is classed as an ORF, of uncertain function. V shed 2 bases and J 5 bases; nucleotides not matched to a gene: 13. This CDR3 has 17 amino acids. This CDR3 is CASSQRVPGQHQDTQYF. DNA for the CDR3: TGCGCCAGCAGTCAAAGAGTCCCGGGACAGCATCAAGATACGCAGTATTTT.

Only a few counts were recorded for this clonotype. This chain joins TRBV24-1 and TRBJ2-3; D remains ambiguous. CDR1 and CDR2 (germline): KGHDR, SFDVKD. V was shortened by 11 bases and J by 0 bases, with 14 bases between the two germline ends. The CDR3 covers 14 residues. DNA of the CDR3: TGTGCCATCCTCGACGGTGCTAGCACAGATACGCAGTATTTT. This encodes CAILDGASTDTQYF.

This clonotype was recorded at least ten times. The genes are TRBV6-4 and TRBJ1-1, with D perhaps matching TRBD1 (6 bases). The length of the CDR3 is 16 residues. Germline values: CDR1 MRHNA, CDR2 SNTAGT. The V gene lost 3 bases and the J gene lost 5 bases, with 19 bases spanning the gap. The CDR3 sequence is CASSEGGPWEGTEAFF. The CDR3 DNA sequence: TGTGCCAGCAGTGAAGGGGGTCCCTGGGAAGGTACTGAAGCTTTCTTT.

This clonotype showed up many times. The chain recombines TRBV5-6 with TRBJ2-7; D is undetermined. Per germline, CDR1 SGHDT and CDR2 YYEEEE. Trimming shortened V by 7 bases and J by 2 bases, and 10 bases separated the two germline ends. The CDR3 consists of 12 residues. The CDR3 bases are TGTGCCAGCGGAAAACAGACCTACGAGCAGTACTTC. Its translation is CASGKQTYEQYF.